The 9 T cell receptor beta chains presented below share a single source sample, sequenced in a study of beta chain features in type 1 diabetes. Isolated RNA was reverse transcribed in full, so expressed TCRB transcripts were sequenced. Sequenced by immunoSEQ multiplex PCR; TCRdb stores in-frame clones only, minus some. This repertoire shows 330,000 or so clones, about 14% found once; its top ten account for approximately 6.7%. Input material: central memory CD4+ T cells from blood. Source of these receptors: a man aged 30 to 39 in good health.

This clone was observed a handful of times. V and J are TRBV10-3 and TRBJ1-2; D unresolved. CDR3 length: 13 amino acids. Germline V gene data show CDR1 as ENHRY and CDR2 as SYGVKD. Trimming stripped 2 bases from V and 4 bases from J, with 8 bases between. CDR3 in DNA: TGTGCCATCAGTGAGGGGCGATCCTATGGCTACACCTTC. As protein: CAISEGRSYGYTF.

This clone was counted at least ten times. The rearrangement joins TRBV2 to TRBJ2-7; the D is unclear. Trimming left V 4 bases short and J 2 bases short, with 9 bases between. This CDR3 spans 13 amino acids. Germline values: CDR1 SNHLY, CDR2 FYNNEI. The CDR3 DNA is TGTGCCAGCAGTGGGGAACTTCCCTACGAGCAGTACTTC. Translated: CASSGELPYEQYF.

A few counts support this clone. The chain recombines TRBV28 with TRBJ1-1, with D possibly TRBD1 on 5 matching bases. The V end was cut by 6 bases, the J end by 5 bases, with 19 bases between. The CDR3 is made up of 15 amino acids. Germline V CDR1 and CDR2: MDHEN, SYDVKM. The CDR3 nucleotides read TGTGCCAGCAGACCACTTGCGGGGGGGTGGACTGAAGCTTTCTTT. Amino acid sequence: CASRPLAGGWTEAFF.

The V call is TRBV7-9, the J call TRBJ1-4; maybe TRBD1 (6 bases). Per germline, CDR1 SEHNR and CDR2 FQNEAQ (reference sequence). Trimming took 5 bases from V and 8 from J, leaving 15 bases between them. There are 14 residues in the CDR3. CDR3 bases: TGTGCCAGCAGCACTTCAGGGACATACGAAAAACTGTTTTTT. Its translation is CASSTSGTYEKLFF.

This clone was recorded a few times. This chain links TRBV5-1 with TRBJ1-4, with TRBD1 identical over 9 bases. In germline, CDR1 is SGHRS, CDR2 YFSETQ. V gave up 4 bases and J gave up 8 bases; unmatched junction bases: 9. The CDR3 contains 15 residues. The CDR3 here is CASSPVGGTGEKLFF. In DNA, the CDR3 is TGCGCCAGCAGCCCCGTCGGAGGGACAGGGGAAAAACTGTTTTTT.

The table lists this clone with a few counts. This rearrangement joins TRBV27 to TRBJ1-2; a possible D gene is TRBD1 (5 bases). Trimming took 8 bases from V and 5 from J, leaving 9 bases between them. Germline V lookup: CDR1 MNHEY, CDR2 SMNVEV (reference sequence). The CDR3 covers 11 residues. The CDR3 DNA follows: TGTGCCAGCTCCGGGGGGTATGGCTACACCTTC. It translates to CASSGGYGYTF.

This clone was detected only a few times. The rearrangement uses TRBV11-3 and TRBJ2-5; a weak D match, TRBD2 (6 bases). Germline CDR1 SGHNT, CDR2 YENEEA. Trimming removed 3 bases at V and 7 bases at J, with 12 bases between. The CDR3 loop spans 13 amino acids. CDR3 sequence (DNA): TGTGCCAGCAGCTTTAGGGGAGGCGGGACCCAGTACTTC. Translated, it gives CASSFRGGGTQYF.

The rearrangement links TRBV7-3 to TRBJ2-1; 7 bases align to TRBD2. V trimming: 5 bases; J trimming: 10 bases; junction bases outside the gene matches: 5. The CDR3 runs to 12 residues. CDR1 and CDR2 (germline): SGHTA, FQGTGA. The CDR3 nucleotides are TGTGCCAGCAGCCTGACTAGCAGCGAGCAGTTCTTC. The encoded protein is CASSLTSSEQFF.

This clone was found a few times. Other DNA sequences in the same sample also yield this CDR3. This chain uses TRBV11-3 with TRBJ2-1; a weak D match, TRBD2 (6 bases). CDR1 and CDR2 (germline): SGHNT, YENEEA. The V gene lost 1 base and the J gene lost 10 bases, with 8 bases spanning the gap. The CDR3 spans 12 residues. CDR3 nucleotide sequence: TGTGCCAGCAGCTTAGTGGGGGGAGAGCAGTTCTTC. As protein: CASSLVGGEQFF.